The 6 T cell receptor beta chains reported below all come from one sample, sequenced in a study of shared clonotypes between healthy human individuals. As defined, naive CD8 cells were CD45RO-negative and positively selected for CCR7, with terminally differentiated effector memory CD45RA+ cells excluded. Sequenced by immunoSEQ multiplex PCR; TCRdb stores in-frame clones only, minus some. The table lists roughly 2,000,000 clones, approximately 94% of them singletons. The material sequenced was naive CD8+ T cells sorted from blood. These receptors originate from a young man in good health.

This chain uses TRBV5-4 with TRBJ1-1; D may be TRBD1 (6 bases). V was clipped by 0 bases and J by 1 base, with 10 bases between them. The CDR3 contains 15 residues. Looked up from germline, CDR1 is SGHNT and CDR2 is YYREEE (reference sequence). The CDR3: CASSLVGGPNTEAFF. In DNA, the CDR3 is TGTGCCAGCAGCTTGGTCGGGGGGCCGAACACTGAAGCTTTCTTT.

The chain joins TRBV19 to TRBJ2-1, with TRBD2 identical over 9 bases. From germline, CDR1 is LNHDA and CDR2 SQIVND (reference sequence). The CDR3 length is 16 residues. V trimming: 6 bases; J trimming: 4 bases; junction bases outside the gene matches: 10. CDR3 sequence: CASSGISGGEYNEQFF. The CDR3 region has the DNA TGTGCCAGTAGCGGGATTAGCGGGGGAGAATACAATGAGCAGTTCTTC.

This rearrangement joins TRBV4-1 to TRBJ2-2, with no clear D. Germline V CDR1 and CDR2: MGHRA, YSYEKL. The CDR3 covers 16 residues. V lost 0 bases and J lost 0, with 8 bases in between. Written as DNA, the CDR3 is TGCGCCAGCAGCCAAGATCTGAGCACGAACACCGGGGAGCTGTTTTTT. It codes for CASSQDLSTNTGELFF.

The table lists this clone with a count of one. The J gene is TRBJ1-2, the V gene TRBV29-1; unclear D gene. Deletions cut 4 bases from V and 1 base from J, with 10 bases between. The CDR3 covers 13 residues. The germline V gene has CDR1 SQVTM and CDR2 ANQGSEA. CDR3 region: CSVAEGVNYGYTF. CDR3 in DNA: TGCAGCGTTGCCGAGGGAGTTAACTATGGCTACACCTTC.

This sequence joins TRBV28 and TRBJ1-2, with a possible D match to TRBD1 (6 bases). Trimming took 1 base from V and 4 from J, leaving 13 bases between them. This CDR3 has 15 amino acids. CDR1 and CDR2 from the germline V gene are MDHEN and SYDVKM. The CDR3 nucleotides read TGTGCCAGCAGTTTATCCGGGGGCGCCGGCTATGGCTACACCTTC. This gives the protein CASSLSGGAGYGYTF.

This sequence joins TRBV6-5 and TRBJ1-1; no firm D call. The CDR3 totals 14 residues. Between the trimmed V and J ends, which lost 10 bases and 1 base, there was a span of 16 bases. Germline-derived CDR1 and CDR2 are MNHEY and SVGAGI. CDR3 in amino acids: CATTYSAENTEAFF. For the CDR3, the DNA is TGTGCCACCACCTACAGTGCAGAGAACACTGAAGCTTTCTTT.